The clone carrying this TCR beta chain has just a few counts. V gave up 0 bases and J gave up 9 bases, with 9 bases separating them. CDR1 and CDR2 from the germline V gene are SGHVS and FQNEAQ. The CDR3 covers 14 residues. This sample was included in a study of blood T cell repertoires in COVID-19. About the research overall: From the United States, Italy and Spain came samples of acute and convalescent COVID-19.

In the original workflow: Cell counts per sample came from amplifying reference gene primers. The assay was immunoSEQ multiplex PCR, and TCRdb's table has in-frame clones only and misses some. V, J and clone size were drawn from that table, and D and trimming were deduced from the DNA. This table holds about 250,000 clones, about 80% found once. This TCR was sampled from a man older than 75 with acute or convalescent COVID-19. Sequences were obtained from peripheral blood. The gene calls are TRBV7-8 and TRBJ1-6; D uncertain. CDR3: CASSLATISSPLHF. The CDR3 region has the DNA TGTGCCAGCAGCTTAGCCACAATCAGTTCACCCCTCCACTTT.